This TCR beta chain was sequenced during a study of CD8 T cells in ankylosing spondylitis (dated by TCRdb to about 2017). Some background on the complete study: The study profiled T cell receptor beta repertoires in healthy donors and ankylosing spondylitis patients to find disease-linked TCR variants. The full study cohort was made up of approximately 24 ankylosing spondylitis patients and some 100 healthy donors. Peripheral blood was sampled, and synovial fluid was additionally collected from ankylosing spondylitis patients.

The paper's findings and limits, for the study overall: Blood from ankylosing spondylitis patients appeared to be characterized by a TCR beta motif made up of several highly homologous amino acid variants. The disease-linked clones were reported to be significantly enriched in matched synovial fluid samples from ankylosing spondylitis patients. Some of the motif variants had been reported before in the synovial fluid and blood of reactive arthritis patients, a finding that suggests common disease-initiation mechanisms. The disease-linked clones showed a CD8+ phenotype and occurred at relatively low frequencies in peripheral blood.

CDR1 and CDR2 are drawn from the germline V gene: KGHDR, SFDVKD. Inclusive of the bounding cysteine and phenylalanine, the CDR3 is 17 residues long. Kept here is only the CDR3 DNA, which spans 51 bases and is read in frame from base 1. V and J are trimmed by 4 bases and 8 bases, and the gene matches miss 15 bases of the junction. Sequencing was carried out with an Illumina HiSeq 2500. Quantitative 5'-RACE with molecular barcodes was used to prepare TCR beta libraries. The study's processing was this. A new computational method based on a probabilistic model of VDJ rearrangement was used to identify disease-linked TCR variants. TCRdb's own reprocessing of the public reads used fastp at Q25 and MiXCR and kept productive beta chains. Identical CDR3 protein sequences are pooled into one entry, listed with their most common genes and DNA. TCRdb's processing, not the authors', yielded these V and J calls. The sample table records about 160,000 distinct CDR3 sequences; about a sixth of these occur just once. Jointly, the top ten make up about 7.6% of the sample.

The sample holds many counts of this clonotype. The target of this receptor is not known. Base qualities were left out, and no much larger clone turns up one base away. Sequencing was carried out using blood, either unsorted or a sorted T cell fraction (not recorded which). The receptor chain draws on TRBV24-1 and TRBJ2-1, and TRBD2 aligns with 8 junction nucleotides. This TCR derives from a male donor with ankylosing spondylitis or in good health (not recorded which). CDR3 protein: CATSDPTKSGRRHEQFF. The nucleotide sequence is TGTGCCACCAGTGACCCGACTAAGAGCGGGAGAAGGCATGAGCAGTTCTTC.